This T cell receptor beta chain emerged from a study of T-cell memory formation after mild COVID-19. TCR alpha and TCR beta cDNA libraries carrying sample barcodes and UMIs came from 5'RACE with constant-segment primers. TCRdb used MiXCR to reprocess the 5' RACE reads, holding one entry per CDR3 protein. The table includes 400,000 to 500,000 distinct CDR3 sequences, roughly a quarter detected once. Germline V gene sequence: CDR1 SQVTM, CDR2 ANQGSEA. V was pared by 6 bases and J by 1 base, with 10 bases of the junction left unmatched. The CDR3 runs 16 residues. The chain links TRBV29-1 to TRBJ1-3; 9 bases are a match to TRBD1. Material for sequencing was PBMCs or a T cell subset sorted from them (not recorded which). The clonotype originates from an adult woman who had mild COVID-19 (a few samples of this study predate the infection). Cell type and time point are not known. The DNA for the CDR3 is TGCAGCGTCTCCCCGGGACAGGGAACTTCTGGAAACACCATATATTTT. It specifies CSVSPGQGTSGNTIYF. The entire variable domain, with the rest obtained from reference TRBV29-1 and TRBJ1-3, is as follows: SAVISQKPSRDICQRGTSLTIQCQVDSQVTMMFWYRQQPGQSLTLIATANQGSEATYESGFVIDKFPISRPNLTFSTLTVSNMSPEDSSIYLCSVSPGQGTSGNTIYFGEGSWLTVV.